This T cell receptor (beta chain) stems from a study of blood T cell repertoires in COVID-19. Sequenced by immunoSEQ multiplex PCR; TCRdb stores in-frame clones only, minus some. The sample yields tens of thousands of clones, about 88% seen once. Trimming took 0 bases from V and 7 from J; bases not matched to a gene: 6. The CDR3 extends over 15 amino acids. Germline values: CDR1 SGHRS, CDR2 YFSETQ. The source of this sequence is a woman aged 80 or over with active or convalescent COVID-19. Material: peripheral blood. The J gene is TRBJ1-4, the V gene TRBV5-1; 7 bases are shared with TRBD1. The CDR3 region has the DNA TGCGCCAGCAGCTTGGAGACAGGGTTGTTTGAAAAACTGTTTTTT. Translating it yields CASSLETGLFEKLFF.